This record looks at one T cell receptor beta chain sequence and its context. Antigen: not known. A much larger clone differs from this one at a single base, so this may be a read error. These data belong to a study of T cells in Graves' hyperthyroidism and ophthalmopathy. Germline V CDR1 and CDR2: GTSNPN, SVGIG (reference sequence). The CDR3 runs 15 residues. RNA transcripts served as the template for amplifying TCR beta CDR3 regions. HTBI primers were the set used in a first-round RT-PCR of the TCR CDR3. TCRdb reprocessed the multiplex PCR reads with MiXCR, giving one entry per CDR3 protein. Among hundreds of thousands of distinct CDR3 sequences listed, 11% to 15% were seen once. Over 18 months, lack of ophthalmopathy progression marked Graves' hyperthyroidism as stable. Exclusion criteria comprised uncontrolled infection, other autoimmune disease, pregnancy or lactation. General study findings and limits: Among thyroid clonotypes expanded above 0.001, most also appeared in blood. Ophthalmopathy stood apart from stable hyperthyroidism in a 13 V-J model.

This sequence joins TRBV30 and TRBJ2-7; D could derive from TRBD1 or TRBD2 (6 bases each). The tail of the sequence fits TRBJ2-1 better, so the J call may be wrong. The clonotype comes from a woman under 30 with Graves' hyperthyroidism. Input material: blood. For the CDR3, the DNA is TGTGCCTGGAGAGACCCCGACAAGGGGGGCTACGAGCAGTTCTTC. Its translation: CAWRDPDKGGYEQFF.